This TCR beta chain was documented in a study of beta chain features in type 1 diabetes. This clone was picked up a small number of times. Its antigen is currently unknown. Sorting of CD4+ naive, central memory, regulatory and stem cell-like memory cells was performed via CD45RO/CCR7/CD25/CD127/CD95/CD27. The study, taken as a whole, reports: Shortening that was moderate but significant affected the TCRB CDR3s of Type 1 diabetes patients in all four CD4+ subsets. VDJ junctions in type 1 diabetes patients carried more deletions and fewer insertions. Although PCR might favor shorter templates, it would do so equally in patients and controls.

Expressed TCRB transcripts were sequenced because the entire RNA isolate underwent reverse transcription. Measured with immunoSEQ multiplex PCR; TCRdb has only the in-frame clones, and not every one. The sample contains about 240,000 clones, over 11% of which appear only once. V lost 6 bases to trimming and J lost 15 bases; unmatched junction nucleotides: 5. Per the germline V gene, CDR1 is LNHDA and CDR2 is SQIVND (reference sequence). The CDR3 loop spans 11 amino acids. This TCR came from a man in his thirties or forties with type 1 diabetes. Material for sequencing was naive CD4+ T cells from blood. This chain links TRBV19 with TRBJ1-5, with TRBD1 matching 10 bases. The CDR3 DNA reads as TGTGCCAGTAGGGGGACAGGGGCCTCGCATTTT. As protein: CASRGTGASHF. Based on the CDR3 plus reference TRBV19 and TRBJ1-5, the full variable domain is DGGITQSPKYLFRKEGQNVTLSCEQNLNHDAMYWYRQDPGQGLRLIYYSQIVNDFQKGDIAEGYSVSREKKESFPLTVTSAQKNPTAFYLCASRGTGASHFGDGTRLSIL.